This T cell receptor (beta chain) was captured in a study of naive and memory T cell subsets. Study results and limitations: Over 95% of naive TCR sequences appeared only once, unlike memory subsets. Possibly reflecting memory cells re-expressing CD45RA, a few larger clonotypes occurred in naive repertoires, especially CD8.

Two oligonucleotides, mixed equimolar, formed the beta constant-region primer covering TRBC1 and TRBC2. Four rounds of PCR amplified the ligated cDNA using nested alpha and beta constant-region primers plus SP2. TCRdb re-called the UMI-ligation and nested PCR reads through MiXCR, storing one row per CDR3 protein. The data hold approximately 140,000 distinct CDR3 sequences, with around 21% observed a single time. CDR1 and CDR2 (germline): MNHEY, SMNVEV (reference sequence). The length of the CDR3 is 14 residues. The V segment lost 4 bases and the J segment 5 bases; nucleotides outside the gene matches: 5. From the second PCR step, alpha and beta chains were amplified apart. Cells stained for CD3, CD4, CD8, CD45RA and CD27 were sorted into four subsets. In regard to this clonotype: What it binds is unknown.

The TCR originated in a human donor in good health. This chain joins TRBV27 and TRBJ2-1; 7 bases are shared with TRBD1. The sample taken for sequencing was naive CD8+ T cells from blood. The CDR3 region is CASSSGTENNEQFF. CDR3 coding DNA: TGTGCCAGCAGTTCCGGGACAGAAAACAATGAGCAGTTCTTC.